This T cell receptor (beta chain) was profiled in a study of T cell responses to AZD1222 COVID-19 vaccine. Turning to the study itself: Analyses pooled second doses at about 4 or about 12 weeks.

Here immunoSEQ multiplex PCR was the method, and the copy in TCRdb shows in-frame clones only, minus some. The sample has some 130,000 clones, more than 85% seen once. Germline CDR1 reads LNHDA; CDR2 reads SQIVND (reference sequence). V gave up 10 bases and J gave up 6 bases; unmatched junction bases: 9. The CDR3 length is 16 residues. The study, taken as a whole, reports: Among spike-specific TCRs, nearly half reportedly target unmutated variant regions. Donors were mostly white British, more females; clonal diversity possibly underestimated.

In regard to this clone: Its target is not known.

The chain combines TRBV19 with TRBJ2-1; 16 bases are shared with TRBD2. The clonotype originates from an adult in good health. The sequences come from peripheral blood, collected on day 0 of AZD1222 vaccination. This CDR3 is CATGTSGRGVGNEQFF. In DNA form, the CDR3 reads TGTGCCACCGGGACTAGCGGGAGGGGAGTCGGCAATGAGCAGTTCTTC. The full variable domain, with the rest looked up from reference TRBV19 and TRBJ2-1, is DGGITQSPKYLFRKEGQNVTLSCEQNLNHDAMYWYRQDPGQGLRLIYYSQIVNDFQKGDIAEGYSVSREKKESFPLTVTSAQKNPTAFYLCATGTSGRGVGNEQFFGPGTRLTVL.